This T cell receptor beta chain is from a study of T cell responses to AZD1222 COVID-19 vaccine (dated by TCRdb to the early 2020s). For context, the study as a whole: Because spike-specific TCR depth and breadth did not differ between the two schedules, AZD1222 recipients who got a second dose at roughly 4 weeks were pooled with those who got a second dose at roughly 12 weeks. TCR sequencing was performed for roughly 250 trial participants, of whom roughly 200 were given two doses of AZD1222 and some 26 were given two doses of MenACWY control vaccine. Trial participants were enrolled by age into 18-55, 56-69 and 70-plus year subgroups, with 148, 28 and 57 TCR-sequenced participants respectively. Results and caveats for the whole study, not just this receptor: Because no day 14 peak-response samples were available, the repertoires could be characterized only after the peak T cell response. After two AZD1222 doses, both the breadth and the depth of spike-specific TCRs were significantly higher than at day 0 and than in MenACWY recipients. Nearly half of unique spike-specific TCRs reportedly recognized epitopes outside regions mutated in the B.1.351 and B.1.1.7 variants. The whole spike protein was spanned by vaccine-associated CD4 TCRs, and dominant responses were seen in regions 160-218 and 743-854. The 56-69-year group was small, and its depth increase did not reach significance, likely because of low power. Most participants were white British and females outnumbered males, and the authors suggested that clonal diversity may have been underestimated. Conclusions about previously exposed vaccinees are limited because only five to seven AZD1222 recipients were SARS-CoV-2 seropositive at baseline.

The CDR3 regions of human TCRbeta chains were subjected to immunosequencing. The authors' pipeline ran thus. TCRs in the repertoires were compared against a reference library of SARS-CoV-2-specific TCRs that had been generated with the MIRA antigen-specificity platform. Breadth meant the fraction of unique TCRs that were SARS-CoV-2-associated, whereas depth meant the fraction of total T cells that were SARS-CoV-2-associated. Using the MIRA data, each spike-specific TCR was assigned both to the spike region to which the TCR was reactive and to a CD4 or CD8 class. Log10-transformed breadth and depth values were compared by one-way ANOVA with Sidak's multiple comparisons tests. TCRdb took over this immuneACCESS table, retaining in-frame rearrangements with V and J assigned. Such tables are incomplete; in checked studies, under half of the missing clones stem from an unresolved V gene, and the remainder is unexplained. That table furnishes V, J and clone size, whereas the DNA furnished D and trimming. The sample contains tens of thousands of clones, under 90% of them found a single time. The ten largest clonotypes hold roughly a tenth of the sample.

Explained via the paper, the time point label denotes: baseline before first vaccination. The vaccinee samples were drawn from two UK trials, COV001 and COV002, one of which was a single-blind randomized controlled phase 2/3 trial testing AZD1222 (ChAdOx1 nCoV-19) in healthy adults. Trial participant PBMC samples were collected at day 0 and day 28 after the second dose for TCRbeta chain sequencing. This clone was detected once. This receptor's antigen is unknown. Nothing much larger sits one base from this clone, and base qualities are not available. CDR1 and CDR2 are read off the germline V gene as MNHEY and SVGAGI. The CDR3 runs 15 residues from the cysteine to the phenylalanine. This entry keeps only the CDR3 DNA: 45 bases, framed from base 1. The V and J ends are trimmed by 7 bases and 2 bases, leaving 16 bases between them.

The sequence was collected from an adult in good health. The material was peripheral blood, obtained on day 0 of AZD1222 vaccination. The rearranged segments are TRBV6-5 and TRBJ2-3, and TRBD2 may be the D gene, going by 6 matching bases. The CDR3 protein is CASTTSSGPTDTQYF. The sequence in DNA is TGTGCCAGCACAACTAGCTCTGGGCCCACAGATACGCAGTATTTT.